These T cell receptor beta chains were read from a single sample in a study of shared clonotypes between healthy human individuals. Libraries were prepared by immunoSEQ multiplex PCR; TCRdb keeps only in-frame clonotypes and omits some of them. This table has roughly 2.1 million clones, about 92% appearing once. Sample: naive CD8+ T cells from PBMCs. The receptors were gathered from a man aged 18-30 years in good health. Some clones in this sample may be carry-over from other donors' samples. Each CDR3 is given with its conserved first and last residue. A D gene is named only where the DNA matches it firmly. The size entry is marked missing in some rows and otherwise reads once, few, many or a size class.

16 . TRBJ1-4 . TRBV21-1 TGTGCCAGCAGCCTGCATACGGACGGGGGGGATGAAAAACTGTTTTTT CASSLHTDGGDEKLFF
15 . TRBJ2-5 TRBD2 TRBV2 TGTGCCAGCAGCTCGACTAGCGGGATCCAAGAGACCCAGTACTTC CASSSTSGIQETQYF
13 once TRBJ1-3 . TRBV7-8 TGTGCCAGCAGCCGCAACCCCGGAAACACCATATATTTT CASSRNPGNTIYF
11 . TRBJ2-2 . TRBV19 TGTGCCAGTAGTAAGACCGGGGAGCTGTTTTTT CASSKTGELFF
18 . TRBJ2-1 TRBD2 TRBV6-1 TGTGCCAGCAGTGCTCTCCGGGGGGGTAGCGGGATCTACAATGAGCAGTTCTTC CASSALRGGSGIYNEQFF
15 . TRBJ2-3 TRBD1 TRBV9 TGTGCCAGCAGCGTATTCGGGACAGGCACAGATACGCAGTATTTT CASSVFGTGTDTQYF
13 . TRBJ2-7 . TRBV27 TGTGCCAGCAGTTCCTTTGACAGCTACGAGCAGTACTTC CASSSFDSYEQYF
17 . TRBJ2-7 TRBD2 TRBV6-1 TGTGCCAGCAGTGAAGGTTATCGACTAGCGGGAGCTCAGGAGCAGTACTTC CASSEGYRLAGAQEQYF
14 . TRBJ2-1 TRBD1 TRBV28 TGTGCCAGCAGTTTATTTGGGACAGGCAATGAGCAGTTCTTC CASSLFGTGNEQFF
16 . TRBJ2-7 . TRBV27 TGTGCCAGCAGTCAAATAGAATGGGACGGAACCTACGAGCAGTACTTC CASSQIEWDGTYEQYF
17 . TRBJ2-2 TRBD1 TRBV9 TGTGCCAGCAGCGTAGTGCCAGGGGGTACGAACACCGGGGAGCTGTTTTTT CASSVVPGGTNTGELFF
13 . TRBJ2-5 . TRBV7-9 TGTGCCAGCAGCCGTAGGGGGGACGTGACCCAGTACTTC CASSRRGDVTQYF
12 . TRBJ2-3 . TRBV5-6 TGTGCCAGCAGCTTGACGGCTGGCACGCAGTATTTT CASSLTAGTQYF
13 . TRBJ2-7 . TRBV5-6 TGTGCCAGCAGCTTGGGTGGCGTCTACGAGCAGTACTTC CASSLGGVYEQYF
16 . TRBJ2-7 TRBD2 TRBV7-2 TGTGCCAGCAGCCCAACGAATGGACTAGCGGGTATCGAGCAGTACTTC CASSPTNGLAGIEQYF
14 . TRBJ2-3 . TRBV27 TGTGCCAGCAGTTGGCGGCTTGGAGCAGATACGCAGTATTTT CASSWRLGADTQYF
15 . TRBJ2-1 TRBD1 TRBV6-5 TGTGCCAGCAGCTCCGGGACAGGGTTTTACAATGAGCAGTTCTTC CASSSGTGFYNEQFF
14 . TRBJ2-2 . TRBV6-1 TGTGCCAGCAGTGAAGCCGGGGGCGCCGGGGAGCTGTTTTTT CASSEAGGAGELFF
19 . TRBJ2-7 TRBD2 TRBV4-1 TGCGCCAGCAGCCAAGATAACCGTAGGACTAGCGGGAGGAACTACGAGCAGTACTTC CASSQDNRRTSGRNYEQYF
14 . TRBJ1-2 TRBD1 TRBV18 TGTGCCAGCTCACCCGACAGGGGCGCTAATGGCTACACCTTC CASSPDRGANGYTF
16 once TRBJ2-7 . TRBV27 TGTGCCAGCAGTTTAAGTGCCGGGGAGAGCTCCTACGAGCAGTACTTC CASSLSAGESSYEQYF
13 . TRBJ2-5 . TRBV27 TGTGCCAGCAGTCCCGGGGCTGGGGAGGCCCAGTACTTC CASSPGAGEAQYF
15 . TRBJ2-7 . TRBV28 TGTGCCAGCAGTTTAGGGTGGGACCGATCCTACGAGCAGTACTTC CASSLGWDRSYEQYF
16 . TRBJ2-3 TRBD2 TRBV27 TGTGCCAGCAGTTTTTCTGGCCCAGCGGGGGTCGATACGCAGTATTTT CASSFSGPAGVDTQYF
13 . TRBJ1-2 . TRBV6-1 TGTGCCAGCAGCCCAGGGGTTAACTATGGCTACACCTTC CASSPGVNYGYTF
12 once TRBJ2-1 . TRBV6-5 TGTGCCAGCAGTTACTTTGGCGATGAGCAGTTCTTC CASSYFGDEQFF
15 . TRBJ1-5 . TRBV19 TGTGCCAGTAAAAAGGATGGGGGGTACAATCAGCCCCAGCATTTT CASKKDGGYNQPQHF
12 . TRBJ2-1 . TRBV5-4 TGTGCCAGCAGCTCCCTTCTAGACGAGCAGTTCTTC CASSSLLDEQFF
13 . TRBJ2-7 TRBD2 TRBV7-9 TGTGCCAGCAGTACTAGCGGGTACCACGAGCAGTACTTC CASSTSGYHEQYF
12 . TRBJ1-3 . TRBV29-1 TGCAGCGCCTCCGGGGCTGGAAACACCATATATTTT CSASGAGNTIYF
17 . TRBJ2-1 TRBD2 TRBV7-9 TGTGCCACCGCGGGGGCGGTAACTAGCGGGAGCCAGGATGAGCAGTTCTTC CATAGAVTSGSQDEQFF
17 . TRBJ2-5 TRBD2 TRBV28 TGTGCCAGCAGTAAAACGGGGCAGGGACTAGCGGGAGGGCCCAGGTACTTC CASSKTGQGLAGGPRYF
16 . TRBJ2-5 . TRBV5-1 TGCGCCAGCAGCGGGCTCGGGGCCCTGGGAAAAGAGACCCAGTACTTC CASSGLGALGKETQYF
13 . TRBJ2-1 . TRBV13 TGTGCCAGCAGCTTATACTCCGATCATGAGCAGTTCTTC CASSLYSDHEQFF
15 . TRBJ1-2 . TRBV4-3 TGCGCCAGCAGCCAGGAAAGAAGGGATCTCTATGGCTACACCTTC CASSQERRDLYGYTF